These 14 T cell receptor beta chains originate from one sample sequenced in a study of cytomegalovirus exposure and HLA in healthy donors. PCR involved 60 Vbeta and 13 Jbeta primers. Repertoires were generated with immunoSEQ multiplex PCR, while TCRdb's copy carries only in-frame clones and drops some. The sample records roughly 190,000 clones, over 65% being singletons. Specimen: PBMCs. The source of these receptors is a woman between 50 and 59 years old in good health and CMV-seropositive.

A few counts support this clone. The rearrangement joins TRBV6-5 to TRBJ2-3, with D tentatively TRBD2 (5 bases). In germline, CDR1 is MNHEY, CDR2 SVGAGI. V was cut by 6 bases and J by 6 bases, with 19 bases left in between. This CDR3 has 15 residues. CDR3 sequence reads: CASRRGLVHRDTQYF. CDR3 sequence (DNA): TGTGCCAGCAGACGAGGACTCGTCCACCGTGATACGCAGTATTTT.

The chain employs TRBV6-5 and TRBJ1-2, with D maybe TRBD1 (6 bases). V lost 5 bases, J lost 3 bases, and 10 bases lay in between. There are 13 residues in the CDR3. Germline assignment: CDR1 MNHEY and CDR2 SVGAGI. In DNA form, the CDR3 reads TGTGCCAGCAGTCTTAACAGGGACTATGGCTACACCTTC. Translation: CASSLNRDYGYTF.

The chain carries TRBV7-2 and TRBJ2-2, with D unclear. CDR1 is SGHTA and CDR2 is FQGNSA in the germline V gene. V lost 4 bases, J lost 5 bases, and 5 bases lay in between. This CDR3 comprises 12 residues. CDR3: CASSSGTGELFF. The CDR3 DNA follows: TGTGCCAGCAGCTCCGGGACCGGGGAGCTGTTTTTT.

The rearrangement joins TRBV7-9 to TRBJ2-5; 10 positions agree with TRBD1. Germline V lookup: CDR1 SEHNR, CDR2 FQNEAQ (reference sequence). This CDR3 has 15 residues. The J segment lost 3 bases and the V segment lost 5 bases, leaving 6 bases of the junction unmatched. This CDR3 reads CASSARTGGKETQYF. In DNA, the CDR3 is TGTGCCAGCAGCGCCCGGACAGGGGGGAAAGAGACCCAGTACTTC.

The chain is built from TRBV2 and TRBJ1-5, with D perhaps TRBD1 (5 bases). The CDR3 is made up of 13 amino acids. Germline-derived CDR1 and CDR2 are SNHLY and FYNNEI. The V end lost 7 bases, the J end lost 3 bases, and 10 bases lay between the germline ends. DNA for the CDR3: TGTGCCAGCAAAGGGGACTACAATCAGCCCCAGCATTTT. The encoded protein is CASKGDYNQPQHF.

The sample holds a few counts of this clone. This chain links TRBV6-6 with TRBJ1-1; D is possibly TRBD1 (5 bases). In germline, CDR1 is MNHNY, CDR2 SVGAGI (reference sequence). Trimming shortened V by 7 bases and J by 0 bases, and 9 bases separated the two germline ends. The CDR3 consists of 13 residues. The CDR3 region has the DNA TGTGCCAGCACCGACAGCATGAACACTGAAGCTTTCTTT. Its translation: CASTDSMNTEAFF.

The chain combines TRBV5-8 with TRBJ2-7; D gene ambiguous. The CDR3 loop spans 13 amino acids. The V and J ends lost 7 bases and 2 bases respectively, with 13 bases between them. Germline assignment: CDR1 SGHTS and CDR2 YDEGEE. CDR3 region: CASPGDLAYEQYF. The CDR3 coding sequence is TGTGCCAGCCCTGGCGACTTAGCCTACGAGCAGTACTTC.

The CDR3 here is CASGKTTGGQLIQYF. The CDR3 DNA follows: TGCGCCAGCGGAAAGACGACAGGGGGACAACTCATTCAGTACTTC. The chain couples TRBV5-1 to TRBJ2-4; 9 nucleotides line up with TRBD1. CDR3 length: 15 amino acids. Germline CDR1 and CDR2: SGHRS and YFSETQ. The V and J ends lost 7 bases and 9 bases, in that order; junction bases with no gene match: 14.

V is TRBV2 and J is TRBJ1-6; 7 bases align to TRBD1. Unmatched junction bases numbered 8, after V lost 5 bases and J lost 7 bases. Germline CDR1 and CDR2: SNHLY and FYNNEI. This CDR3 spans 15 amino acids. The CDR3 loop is CASSLTGAGNSPLHF. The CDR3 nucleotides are TGTGCCAGCAGTCTTACAGGGGCTGGCAATTCACCCCTCCACTTT.

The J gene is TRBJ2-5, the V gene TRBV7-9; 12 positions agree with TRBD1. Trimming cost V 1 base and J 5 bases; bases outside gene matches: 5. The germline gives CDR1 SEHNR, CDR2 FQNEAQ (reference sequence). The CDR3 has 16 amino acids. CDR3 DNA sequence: TGTGCCAGCAGCTTAGGGGACAGGGGGCTTCGTGAGACCCAGTACTTC. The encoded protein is CASSLGDRGLRETQYF.

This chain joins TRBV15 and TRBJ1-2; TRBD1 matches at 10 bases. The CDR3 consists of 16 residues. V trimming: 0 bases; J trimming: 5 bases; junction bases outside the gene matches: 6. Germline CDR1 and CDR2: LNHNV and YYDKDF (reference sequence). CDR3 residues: CATSRDPGQGGYGYTF. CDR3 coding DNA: TGTGCCACCAGCAGAGATCCTGGACAGGGGGGGTATGGCTACACCTTC.

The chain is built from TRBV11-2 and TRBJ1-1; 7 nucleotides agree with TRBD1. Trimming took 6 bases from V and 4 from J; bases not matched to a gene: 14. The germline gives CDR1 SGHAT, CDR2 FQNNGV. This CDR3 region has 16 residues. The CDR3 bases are TGTGCCAGCAGTACCCGACAGGGTGAGGTTTCCACTGAAGCTTTCTTT. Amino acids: CASSTRQGEVSTEAFF. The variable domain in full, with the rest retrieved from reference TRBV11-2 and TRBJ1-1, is EAGVAQSPRYKIIEKRQSVAFWCNPISGHATLYWYQQILGQGPKLLIQFQNNGVVDDSQLPKDRFSAERLKGVDSTLKIQPAKLEDSAVYLCASSTRQGEVSTEAFFGQGTRLTVV.

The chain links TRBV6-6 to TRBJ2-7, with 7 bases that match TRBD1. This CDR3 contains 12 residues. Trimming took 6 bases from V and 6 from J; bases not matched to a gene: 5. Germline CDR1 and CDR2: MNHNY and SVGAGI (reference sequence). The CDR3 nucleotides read TGTGCCAGCAGAGAACAGGGGAGCGAGCAGTACTTC. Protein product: CASREQGSEQYF.

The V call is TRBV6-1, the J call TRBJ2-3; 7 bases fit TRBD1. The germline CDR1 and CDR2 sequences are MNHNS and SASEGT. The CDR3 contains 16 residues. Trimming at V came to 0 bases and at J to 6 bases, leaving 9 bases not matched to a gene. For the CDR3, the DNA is TGTGCCAGCAGTGAAGCGCTAGGCCAGACAGGGGATACGCAGTATTTT. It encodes CASSEALGQTGDTQYF.